This paragraph reports one T cell receptor (beta chain). This clonotype was observed a handful of times. Which antigen it targets is not known. Per-base quality was not reported, and no clone a single base away is much larger than it. Library method: 5' RACE. The sample was run on an Illumina HiSeq 2000. A universal primer binding site was introduced by template switching, and a unique molecular identifier was present in the final cDNA, enabling accurate counting of TCR cDNA molecules. First-strand cDNA for TCR alpha and beta chains was synthesized from specific primers in the conserved constant-segment region. Each cDNA library was double barcoded, with a SMART-Mk sample barcode plus Illumina barcodes, to control for contamination. TruSeq adapter sequences and Illumina sample barcodes were added in two successive PCR steps. The Illumina HiSeq platform was used with custom primers to sequence TCR alpha and beta cDNA libraries. Concerning the study's data processing: MiGEC was used to process raw reads and extract unique molecular identifiers, and MiXCR was used to find CDR3 positions. For each individual, recombination models were inferred using an EM algorithm with the repgenHMM and IGoR tools. Shared clonotypes were analyzed with the tcR package in R, and sharing was normalized by the product of cloneset sizes. To study raw recombination free of thymic and clonal selection effects, out-of-frame nonproductive sequences were analyzed. TCRdb took the public reads, trimmed them with fastp at Q25, ran MiXCR for clone calling and kept in-frame beta chains. Records with the same CDR3 protein are collapsed into one entry carrying the most frequent genes and DNA. In this record, the V and J calls reflect TCRdb's handling and not the investigators' own analysis. The sample contains about 470,000 distinct CDR3 sequences, 20% to 25% of them found a single time. The ten top clones hold roughly 2.8% of the sample.

This entry belongs to a study of identical twins (dated by TCRdb to the mid-2010s). General notes on the study: The study deep-sequenced TCR alpha and beta repertoires from monozygotic twins, unrelated adults of various ages and cord blood to test whether fetal clonotypes persist. To rule out contamination, replicate twin experiments were performed at different times with different library preparation protocols.

Study-level results and caveats: Because the same donors could not be followed over many years, conclusions were based on cross-sectional statistical analysis. The excess sharing between twins in beta out-of-frame sequences was weaker because fewer shared sequences reduced the signal-to-noise ratio. Recombination models systematically underestimated out-of-frame TCR alpha sharing in monozygotic twins but agreed with sharing between unrelated individuals. Zero-insertion analyses could be partly confounded by invariant T cells such as MAIT and iNKT, although diverse VJ usage argued against such confounding for most clonotypes. Out-of-frame TCR alpha sequences shared between twins showed an excess of low generation-probability sequences compared with coincidental sharing between unrelated individuals. Fewer insertions were carried by abundant cord blood beta clonotypes, a similar but weaker trend appeared in young adult naive repertoires, and no such trend appeared in memory repertoires.

Every donor in the study was a healthy Caucasian. Three pairs of female monozygotic twins, all aged roughly 18 to 29 years, made up the twin cohort. CD4+ and CD8+ T cell populations were isolated with positive isolation kits from Invitrogen. The germline V and J ends show losses of 3 bases and 4 bases respectively, and no gene match explains 6 bases of the junction. From the cysteine through the phenylalanine, the CDR3 covers 15 amino acids. The read is trimmed to its CDR3 DNA, 45 bases read in frame from base 1. These data were also filed under a second study, of T cells expressing NK-cell markers. Per that second paper: Seven to nine donors provided sorted CD3+CD56+NKG2C+, CD3+CD56+NKG2C- and CD3+CD56-NKG2C+ T-cell subsets, whose TCR beta-chain repertoires were profiled. Among the eight sequenced donors, only one was HCMV-seronegative, while the other seven were HCMV-seropositive. In several experiments an anti-gammadeltaTCR antibody was added to restrict sorting to alphabetaTCR-expressing T cells. In six donors, the dominant CD3+CD56+NKG2C+ clonotypes were among the top 10 CD8+ clonotypes and accounted for roughly 1.0-7.5% of CD8+ T cells. Those dominant clonotypes were again the most abundant among CD3+CD56-NKG2C+ cells in four donors, at about 25-60.1%. It remained unclear whether the expanded NKG2C-expressing T cell clones were specific for HCMV antigens. Randomly selected healthy volunteers, three men and five women, were used as the eight sequenced donors. To determine HCMV serostatus, a commercial ELISA kit was used to detect HCMV-specific IgG in serum. Reads were demultiplexed and grouped by UMI with MIGEC, and clonotypes were assembled and quantified with MiTCR. Only TCR cDNA sequences supported by at least two reads were kept to exclude erroneous sequences. The tcR package was used for downstream repertoire analysis, with clonotypes matched between fractions based on CDR3 nucleotide sequence plus V segment. VDJmatch was used to annotate antigen specificity against VDJdb, with one amino acid substitution allowed in CDR3.

Sample: CD4+ T cells sorted from blood. The receptor chain draws on TRBV12-3 or TRBV12-4 and TRBJ1-5, with TRBD1 identical over 7 junction bases. This sequence was found in a woman between 18 and 29 years old in good health. The DNA sequence follows: TGTGCCAGCAGTTTTCGGGACAGCGCAAATCAGCCCCAGCATTTT. Translated, it gives CASSFRDSANQPQHF.